This entry concerns a single T cell receptor beta chain. This entry belongs to a study of T cell clones after liver transplantation. Study in general: Samples came from ITN030ST, which attempted immunosuppression withdrawal within 2 years of liver transplantation.

Profiled with immunoSEQ multiplex PCR; TCRdb holds only in-frame clones, not every one. The sample includes roughly 80,000 clones, roughly 80% of them seen just once. The sample was CD4+ T cells from blood, taken roughly 3.5 years after liver transplant. The clonotype comes from a human patient who received a liver transplant. Some T cells may be graft donor cells.

CDR3 in amino acids: CASSSSGREKLFF. Here the CDR3 DNA reads TGTGCCAGCAGCTCTTCCGGGCGGGAAAAACTGTTTTTT. The chain couples TRBV7-2 to TRBJ1-4; D gene unclear. This CDR3 is built from 13 residues. CDR1 is SGHTA, CDR2 FQGNSA, per germline. Trimming stripped 4 bases from V and 8 bases from J, with 11 bases between.